This T cell receptor (beta chain) comes out of a study of radiation and T cells in renal cell carcinoma. The repertoire was sequenced with immunoSEQ multiplex PCR; TCRdb's copy has only in-frame clones and lacks some. The repertoire holds 120,000 to 150,000 clones, with 75% to 90% as singletons. This CDR3 has 15 residues. CDR1 SGDLS and CDR2 YYNGEE come from the germline V gene. V was cut by 7 bases and J by 2 bases, with 17 bases left in between. The time point is: blood 4 weeks post-SBRT, at nephrectomy. Treatment here: 15 Gy SBRT to primary tumor, nephrectomy 4 weeks later. Nephrectomy followed 15 Gy stereotactic body radiation by 4 weeks. Blood was sampled at baseline, 2 weeks and 4 weeks after SBRT.

The TCR comes from a woman between 45 and 65 years old with renal cell carcinoma. Material: blood, obtained from a patient whose treatment included radiotherapy and nephrectomy. The genes are TRBV9 and TRBJ2-3; D might be TRBD1 or TRBD2, each matching 5 bases. The CDR3 nucleotides are TGTGCCAGCTGCCCGGGGCAAAGGGACACAGATACGCAGTATTTT. Protein: CASCPGQRDTDTQYF.